These 17 T cell receptor beta chains originate from one sample sequenced in a study of shared clonotypes between healthy human individuals (TCRdb year 2020). CD8 naive samples were obtained by positive selection for CCR7 among CD45RO-negative cells, yielding a CD45RA+CCR7+ population from which TemRA cells were excluded. Library preparation employed the immunoSEQ multiplex PCR assay. TCRdb took over this immuneACCESS table, retaining in-frame rearrangements with V and J assigned. Such tables are incomplete; in checked studies, under half of the missing clones stem from an unresolved V gene, and the remainder is unexplained. The sample table holds hundreds of thousands of clones, of which around 96% were seen once. The ten top clones hold over 0.095% of the sample. Sequencing used naive CD8+ T cells sorted from blood. This sample's cell subset or site label indicates: CD45RA+CCR7+. The receptors here all came from a woman in her twenties or thirties in good health.

This chain uses TRBV6-6 with TRBJ2-1; 11 bases fit TRBD2. The V and J ends lost 7 bases and 1 base, in that order; junction bases with no gene match: 3. Germline V gives CDR1 MNHNY, CDR2 SVGAGI (reference sequence). The CDR3 length is 15 residues. CDR3 amino acids: CASNIAGGSYNEQFF. The DNA of the CDR3 is TGTGCCAGCAACATAGCGGGAGGGTCCTACAATGAGCAGTTCTTC.

The V and J genes are TRBV27 and TRBJ2-3, with D unclear. CDR3 size: 16 residues. Germline V gene data show CDR1 as MNHEY and CDR2 as SMNVEV (reference sequence). The V end lost 11 bases, the J end lost 0 bases, and 21 bases lay between the germline ends. The CDR3, as DNA: TGTGCCTCCTCGGCCCGCCGGCGGTATAGCACAGATACGCAGTATTTT. It codes for CASSARRRYSTDTQYF.

V gene TRBV4-1 combines with J gene TRBJ2-1; tentatively, D is TRBD2 (5 bases). Germline-derived CDR1 and CDR2 are MGHRA and YSYEKL. This CDR3 contains 15 residues. Trimming took 1 base from V and 6 from J, leaving 13 bases between them. CDR3 nucleotides: TGCGCCAGCAGCCAAGTCCCCCTCAGCGGCAATGAGCAGTTCTTC. Translating gives CASSQVPLSGNEQFF.

The CDR3 DNA reads as TGCGCCAGCAGTCCCCGGGGGGGACTCGACTACAATGAGCAGTTCTTC. Its translation is CASSPRGGLDYNEQFF. The chain combines TRBV23-1 with TRBJ2-1, with TRBD2 matching 8 bases. TRBV23-1 is placed among ORFs of uncertain function. The CDR3 loop spans 16 amino acids. V lost 4 bases to trimming and J lost 3 bases; unmatched junction nucleotides: 8.

This clone has more than one count but fewer than ten. The V gene is TRBV6-4, the J gene TRBJ1-5; the D gene is possibly TRBD1 (5 bases). Between the trimmed V and J ends, which lost 10 bases and 6 bases, there was a span of 19 bases. CDR3 length: 14 residues. Germline lookup yields CDR1 MRHNA and CDR2 SNTAGT. This chain's CDR3 is CANPRGQGRQPQHF. The DNA of the CDR3 is TGTGCCAACCCTAGAGGGCAGGGCCGTCAGCCCCAGCATTTT.

V usage is TRBV6-1 and J usage is TRBJ1-2; 7 nucleotides agree with TRBD1. The V gene's germline CDR1 is MNHNS and CDR2 SASEGT. CDR3 length: 16 residues. The trim removed 4 bases at V and 4 bases at J, leaving 12 bases unmatched. The CDR3 DNA sequence: TGTGCCAGCAGTGGCCCACAGACAGGGCGGGGCTATGGCTACACCTTC. Protein product: CASSGPQTGRGYGYTF.

This chain links TRBV2 with TRBJ2-1; TRBD2 agrees at 13 bases. This CDR3 is built from 19 residues. Trimming took 5 bases from V and 0 from J; bases not matched to a gene: 10. Germline CDR1 and CDR2: SNHLY and FYNNEI. The CDR3 nucleotides read TGTGCCAGCAGTTACCACGGACTAGCGGGAGTTTCCTCCTACAATGAGCAGTTCTTC. It yields the protein CASSYHGLAGVSSYNEQFF. Looking up the rest from reference TRBV2 and TRBJ2-1 gives the full variable domain: EPEVTQTPSHQVTQMGQEVILRCVPISNHLYFYWYRQILGQKVEFLVSFYNNEISEKSEIFDDQFSVERPDGSNFTLKIRSTKLEDSAMYFCASSYHGLAGVSSYNEQFFGPGTRLTVL.

V gene TRBV11-2 combines with J gene TRBJ1-4; D ambiguous. This CDR3 region has 16 residues. The V end lost 5 bases, the J end lost 1 base, and 14 bases lay between the germline ends. Germline CDR1 reads SGHAT; CDR2 reads FQNNGV. The DNA of the CDR3 is TGTGCCAGCAGCCCCCCCGCATGGGGAACTAATGAAAAACTGTTTTTT. Its protein is CASSPPAWGTNEKLFF.

The DNA of the CDR3 is TGTGCCAGCAGCTTAGTCCCGGGCCAGGGATGGAATGAGCAGTTCTTC. The encoded protein is CASSLVPGQGWNEQFF. The V and J genes are TRBV7-9 and TRBJ2-1, with a tentative D call TRBD1 (5 bases). Per the germline V gene, CDR1 is SEHNR and CDR2 is FQNEAQ (reference sequence). The V end was cut by 1 base, the J end by 7 bases, with 17 bases between. This CDR3 spans 16 amino acids.

V is TRBV20-1 and J is TRBJ2-7; D possibly corresponds to TRBD2 (5 bases). Germline V gene lookup returns CDR1 DFQATT and CDR2 SNEGSKA (reference sequence). The CDR3 runs 11 residues. Trimming stripped 6 bases from V and 2 bases from J, with 8 bases between. The CDR3 reads CSAPAAYEQYF. DNA of the CDR3: TGCAGTGCACCAGCGGCCTACGAGCAGTACTTC.

The V call is TRBV4-2, the J call TRBJ2-2; TRBD1 agrees at 9 bases. CDR3 length: 17 amino acids. Germline V CDR1 and CDR2: LGHNA, YNFKEQ. Trimming cost V 3 bases and J 2 bases; bases outside gene matches: 7. CDR3 in DNA: TGTGCCAGCAGCCAGCCCAAGGGACAGGGTAACACCGGGGAGCTGTTTTTT. Translated: CASSQPKGQGNTGELFF.

V gene TRBV5-4 combines with J gene TRBJ2-2; 7 nucleotides agree with TRBD2. V shed 5 bases and J 5 bases; nucleotides not matched to a gene: 6. The CDR3 length is 14 residues. Germline lookup yields CDR1 SGHNT and CDR2 YYREEE (reference sequence). The CDR3 region is CASRSWGGTGELFF. CDR3 nucleotide sequence: TGTGCCAGCAGGTCGTGGGGGGGTACCGGGGAGCTGTTTTTT.

This clone has just one count. The chain combines TRBV28 with TRBJ1-1, with D perhaps TRBD1 (6 bases). Between the trimmed V and J ends, which lost 7 bases and 1 base, there was a span of 13 bases. Germline CDR1 reads MDHEN; CDR2 reads SYDVKM. This CDR3 is built from 14 residues. The CDR3 coding sequence is TGTGCCAGCAACATACAGGGAGGGAACACTGAAGCTTTCTTT. This encodes CASNIQGGNTEAFF.

The genes are TRBV10-1 and TRBJ1-1; 12 bases are shared with TRBD1. The germline gives CDR1 WNHNN, CDR2 SYGVQD (reference sequence). V shed 5 bases and J 8 bases; nucleotides not matched to a gene: 3. The CDR3 is 13 residues long. CDR3 sequence reads: CASSWDRGLEAFF. CDR3 DNA: TGCGCCAGCAGTTGGGACAGGGGGCTAGAAGCTTTCTTT.

Concerning this clone: Other DNA sequences in the sample encode the same CDR3. The chain carries TRBV11-2 and TRBJ2-7; 11 nucleotides line up with TRBD2. From germline, CDR1 is SGHAT and CDR2 FQNNGV. The CDR3 consists of 14 residues. Trimming removed 5 bases from V and 3 bases from J; junction bases left unmatched: 3. The CDR3 region is CASSPGTSGYEQYF. DNA of the CDR3: TGTGCCAGCAGCCCAGGGACTAGCGGCTACGAGCAGTACTTC.

In its sample, this clone was seen once. This chain links TRBV25-1 with TRBJ2-7; D is uncertain. The CDR3 has 12 amino acids. CDR1 MGHDK and CDR2 SYGVNS come from the germline V gene. V was trimmed by 6 bases and J by 0 bases, leaving 6 bases between them. Here the CDR3 DNA reads TGTGCCAGCAGGGGTCCCTCCTACGAGCAGTACTTC. Its translation: CASRGPSYEQYF.

V and J are TRBV15 and TRBJ2-2; 10 bases map to TRBD1. CDR1 and CDR2 from the germline V gene are LNHNV and YYDKDF (reference sequence). The CDR3 runs 16 residues. V trimming: 5 bases; J trimming: 5 bases; junction bases outside the gene matches: 8. In nucleotides, the CDR3 is TGTGCCACCAGCGACCGGGACAGGGGAAGGACCGGGGAGCTGTTTTTT. As protein: CATSDRDRGRTGELFF.